This TCR beta chain appears in the sequencing data of a study of blood T cells in healthy people across ages (dated by TCRdb to 2014 to 2015). General notes on the study: In model experiments, template switching captured about one uniquely barcoded TCR beta cDNA molecule for every two T cells. To track age-related changes in TCR beta repertoire diversity, the study relied on deep sequencing normalized with unique cDNA molecular identifiers. The donors were split into four age groups: young (average roughly 15 years), middle-aged (39), aged (62) and long-lived (roughly 80). To avoid experimental bias, donors of different ages were spread randomly across the sequencing lanes. The study analyzed two additional independent replicas of 1 million unique cDNA reads from the same blood draw for two donors, one aged 18 to 29 and one aged 80 or older.

This clonotype was detected only a few times. The specificity of this receptor is unknown. Base qualities are missing; no much larger clone stands one base away. Broad study findings and their caveats: Estimates of total diversity based on one million sequenced T cells were considered lower bounds and underestimates. Conclusive comparison of naive and antigen-experienced compartments was prevented by the profiling of bulk unsorted PBMCs. The CMV infection status of donors was not known, potentially confounding age-related changes in expanded clonotypes. As age increased, observed TCR beta diversity per million T cells dropped in a roughly linear way, and a significant reduction was already evident by age 40. Compared with the aged group, the long-lived group had more naive CD4+ T cells, fewer expanded clones and increased TCR diversity, suggesting age selection. The percentage of naive T cells measured by flow cytometry correlated strongly with observed TCR beta diversity.

The germline V gene encodes CDR1 SGHTA and CDR2 FQGTGA. V is trimmed back by 3 bases and J by 4 bases, and the junction contains 5 bases that no gene match accounts for. CDR3 length: 15 amino acids, cysteine to phenylalanine. Just CDR3 DNA is preserved here, 45 bases in frame from base 1. The donors were a few dozen Caucasian individuals from Russia, aged roughly 6 to 90 years, who were systemically healthy. Each donor gave around 9.8 milliliters of peripheral blood, collected into EDTA-treated Vacutainer tubes. PBMCs were isolated by Ficoll-Paque density-gradient centrifugation, with at least 6 million obtained per sample. Total RNA was extracted from PBMCs with Trizol reagent, with at least 6 micrograms obtained per sample. The percentages of naive CD45RAhigh/CD27high T cells were determined by flow cytometry on a PBMC aliquot from every donor. Preparation of the library involved 5' RACE. The sample was run on an Illumina HiSeq 2500. A second PCR of roughly 7 to 11 cycles was performed with a sample-barcoded 5' primer and a J-beta primer mix. Each TCR beta cDNA molecule received a unique molecular identifier from a template-switch 5' adaptor carrying 12 random nucleotides. Each sample yielded at least 2.5 million CDR3-containing paired-end reads. First-strand cDNA was synthesized from all RNA with the Mint cDNA synthesis kit, primed by a TRBC-specific oligonucleotide. All cDNA was treated with uracil-DNA glycosylase and then went through a first 18-cycle PCR with the universal primers M1SS and BC2_uni_R. As for the authors' bioinformatics: For normalization, 1 million high-quality reads were randomly selected from each sample, with every read carrying a distinct molecular identifier. Instead of being binned into consensus sequences, reads that shared molecular identifiers were thrown out. CDR3 identification, clonotype clustering and error correction used MiTCR with a Q25 quality threshold and the strictest error-elimination algorithm. A nonparametric unseen species model with Euler transformation was used to estimate a lower bound on total TCR beta diversity. TCRdb handled the public reads itself, with Q25 trimming in fastp and clone calling in MiXCR, and kept productive beta chains. Under each unique CDR3 protein, matching rows form one entry showing the most common genes and DNA. TCRdb, not the original authors, processed these V and J calls. This sample gives some 710,000 distinct CDR3 sequences in total; 22% of them show up just once. Roughly 22% of the sample is held by the ten biggest clonotypes.

This clonotype was sampled from a man in his 70s in good health. Rearrangement joined TRBV7-3 to TRBJ2-2, with 7 middle bases fitting TRBD2. Sequencing input: blood. The sequenced DNA: TGTGCCAGCAGCTTTTGGAGGGAGGGCACCGGGGAGCTGTTTTTT. It encodes CASSFWREGTGELFF.